Listed below are T cell receptor beta chains from one sample, sequenced in a study of blood T cell repertoires in COVID-19. Sequencing was performed with immunoSEQ multiplex PCR; in TCRdb, only in-frame clones are kept and a portion is missing. This sample has roughly 380,000 clones, with less than 90% found just once. Sequenced input: PBMCs or T cells enriched from blood (not recorded which). These receptor sequences come from a woman aged 30 to 39 who had recovered from COVID-19. Each CDR3 is given with its conserved first and last residue. The size of a clone is reported for some rows only, either as once, few or many, or as a class for expanded clones.

V gene	clone size	J gene	CDR3 protein
TRBV29-1	-	TRBJ1-4	CSVSRGFGEKLFF
TRBV13	-	TRBJ2-3	CASSSGLAVGGTDTQYF
TRBV5-1	-	TRBJ1-1	CASSTTGGVPEAFF
TRBV13	-	TRBJ1-1	CASSRRQGQNTEAFF
TRBV7-9	-	TRBJ2-5	CASSTTGKQETQYF
TRBV28	once	TRBJ2-2	CASSLRGGNTGELFF
TRBV28	-	TRBJ1-5	CASSLGTGYQPQHF
TRBV19	-	TRBJ2-5	CASSMLRSQETQYF
TRBV5-1	few	TRBJ2-7	CASSLAGGTNSYEQYF
TRBV3-1/TRBV3-2	-	TRBJ2-7	CASSPERFPPVSGRASPEQYF
TRBV28	-	TRBJ2-2	CASGQRSMSNTGELFF
TRBV5-1	few	TRBJ1-1	CASRVQGDDTEAFF
TRBV5-1	once	TRBJ2-3	CASSLGLNQGEGDTQYF
TRBV4-1	-	TRBJ1-2	CASTLSGQGQNGYTF
TRBV5-5	-	TRBJ2-5	CASSLWSGTSLIREQETQYF
TRBV21-1	-	TRBJ1-5	CASSPSPKQVSNQPQHF
TRBV21-1	-	TRBJ2-7	CASSRKMTGGETYEQYF
TRBV7-9	few	TRBJ1-1	CASSLVAEAFF
TRBV2	-	TRBJ2-7	CASSEGGGLAALEQYF
TRBV2	-	TRBJ1-1	CALLGGQPEAFF
TRBV9	-	TRBJ2-3	CASSVGRTGSTDTQYF
TRBV6-5	-	TRBJ2-7	CASSWAGTGPYEQYF
TRBV4-2	-	TRBJ2-2	CASSQQQGVRTGELFF
TRBV6-5	-	TRBJ1-2	CASSSGHRGGYTF
TRBV6-1	few	TRBJ1-5	CASSEGQINQPQHF
TRBV18	-	TRBJ2-5	CASSPGGTGGYGETQYF
TRBV5-1	-	TRBJ1-2	CASSYPGFYGYTF
TRBV5-8	-	TRBJ2-7	CASSSGQGSSYEQYF
TRBV28	-	TRBJ2-2	CASKVMAGNTGELFF
TRBV29-1	-	TRBJ2-3	CSVLPGLFTDTQYF
TRBV18	-	TRBJ2-5	CASSPSTVQETQYF
TRBV27	few	TRBJ1-2	CASSLSLGGRGYTF
TRBV2	few	TRBJ1-4	CASSDRTDNEKLFF
TRBV6-6	-	TRBJ1-2	CASTQEGTNYGYTF
TRBV7-2	-	TRBJ2-5	CASSLLAGEETQYF
TRBV5-1	-	TRBJ2-7	CASSLGGQPSYEQYF
TRBV4-1	-	TRBJ2-6	CASSRYTNSGANVLTF
TRBV7-2	-	TRBJ1-1	CASSLQGAVTEAFF
TRBV30	-	TRBJ2-1	CAWSGLASGWGEQFF
TRBV13	once	TRBJ2-6	CASTGGRGANVLTF
TRBV6-5	-	TRBJ1-2	CASRQGVNYGYTF
TRBV11-2	-	TRBJ1-2	CASSRGARGYTF
TRBV20-1	-	TRBJ2-1	CSARIWEGLFF
TRBV7-2	-	TRBJ2-7	CASSLVTGDYEQYF
TRBV2	-	TRBJ1-6	CASSEGPAGHNNSPLHF
TRBV28	-	TRBJ2-5	CASSPGTGQETQYF
TRBV9	once	TRBJ1-2	CASSPFSIGGTGYGYTF
TRBV2	-	TRBJ2-3	CASRGFPDTQYF
TRBV28	-	TRBJ1-1	CASSYRGRGNTEAFF